This TCR beta chain was found in a study of Graves' ophthalmopathy and Graves' hyperthyroidism. This clonotype was picked up many times. Moderate-to-severe activity, CAS ≥3, NOSPECS ≥4 and duration under 3 months were recorded for donors with ophthalmopathy. This CDR3 is 13 amino acids long. V shed 5 bases and J shed 11 bases, with 15 bases lying between them. Amplification of TCR beta CDR3 regions used RNA transcripts. Amplification began with first-round RT-PCR using HTBI primers, then second-round multiplex PCR was performed. TCRdb reprocessed the multiplex PCR reads via MiXCR and lists one record per CDR3 protein. The sample lists 300,000 to 350,000 distinct CDR3 sequences; roughly 15% were seen once.

The receptor comes from an adult man with Graves' ophthalmopathy. V gene TRBV12-3 or TRBV12-4 combines with J gene TRBJ2-2; D uncertain. The sample taken for sequencing was peripheral blood. The CDR3 DNA sequence: TGTGCCAGCAGTGCGAACTCGCGCGGTGAGCTGTTTTTT. It is translated as CASSANSRGELFF.